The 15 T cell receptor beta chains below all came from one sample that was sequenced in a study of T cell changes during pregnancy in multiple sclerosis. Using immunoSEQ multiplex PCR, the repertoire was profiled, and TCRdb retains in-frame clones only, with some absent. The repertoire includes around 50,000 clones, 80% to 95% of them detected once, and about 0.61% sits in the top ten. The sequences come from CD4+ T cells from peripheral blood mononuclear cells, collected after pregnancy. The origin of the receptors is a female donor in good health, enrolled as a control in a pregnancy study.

The CDR3 is CASSVTGNTNYGYTF. Here the CDR3 DNA reads TGTGCCAGCAGCGTAACAGGGAACACGAACTATGGCTACACCTTC. The chain is built from TRBV9 and TRBJ1-2, with a weak D call TRBD1 (6 bases). CDR3 length equals 15 residues. The germline V gene has CDR1 SGDLS and CDR2 YYNGEE. V lost 1 base and J 2 bases, leaving 12 bases between the germline ends. The full variable domain, rest sourced from reference TRBV9 and TRBJ1-2, is DSGVTQTPKHLITATGQRVTLRCSPRSGDLSVYWYQQSLDQGLQFLIQYYNGEERAKGNILERFSAQQFPDLHSELNLSSLELGDSALYFCASSVTGNTNYGYTFGSGTRLTVV.

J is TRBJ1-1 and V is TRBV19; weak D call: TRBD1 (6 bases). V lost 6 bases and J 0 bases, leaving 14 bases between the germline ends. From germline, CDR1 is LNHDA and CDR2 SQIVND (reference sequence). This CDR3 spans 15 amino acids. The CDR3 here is CASSETGQLNTEAFF. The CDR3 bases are TGTGCCAGTAGCGAAACGGGACAATTGAACACTGAAGCTTTCTTT.

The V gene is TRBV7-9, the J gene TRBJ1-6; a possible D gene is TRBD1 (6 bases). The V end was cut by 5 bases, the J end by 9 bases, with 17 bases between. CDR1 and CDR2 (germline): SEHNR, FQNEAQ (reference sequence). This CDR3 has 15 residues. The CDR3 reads CASSLETGWSSPLHF. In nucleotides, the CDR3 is TGTGCCAGCAGCCTCGAGACAGGCTGGAGTTCACCCCTCCACTTT. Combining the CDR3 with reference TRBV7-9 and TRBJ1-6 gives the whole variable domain DTGVSQNPRHKITKRGQNVTFRCDPISEHNRLYWYRQTLGQGPEFLTYFQNEAQLEKSRLLSDRFSAERPKGSFSTLEIQRTEQGDSAMYLCASSLETGWSSPLHFGNGTRLTVT.

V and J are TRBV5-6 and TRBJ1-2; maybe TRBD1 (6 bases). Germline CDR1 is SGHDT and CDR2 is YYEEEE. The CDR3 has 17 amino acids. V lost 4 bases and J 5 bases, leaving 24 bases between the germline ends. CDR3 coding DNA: TGTGCCAGCAGCCCAGAAGGGGTAGGCAGGGGCCAGTATGGCTACACCTTC. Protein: CASSPEGVGRGQYGYTF.

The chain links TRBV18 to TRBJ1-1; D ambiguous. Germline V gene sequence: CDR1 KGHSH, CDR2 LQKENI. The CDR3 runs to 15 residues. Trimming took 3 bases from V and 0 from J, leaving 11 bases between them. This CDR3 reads CASSPPLKVNTEAFF. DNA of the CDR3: TGTGCCAGCTCACCCCCACTAAAGGTGAACACTGAAGCTTTCTTT.

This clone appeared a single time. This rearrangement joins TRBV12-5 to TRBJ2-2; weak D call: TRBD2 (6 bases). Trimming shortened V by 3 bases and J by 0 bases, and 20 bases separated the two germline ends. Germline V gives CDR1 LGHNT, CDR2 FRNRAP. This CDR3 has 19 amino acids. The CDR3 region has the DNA TGTGCTAGTGGTTTTCGTCCGGTCGGGGGACTCGCGAACACCGGGGAGCTGTTTTTT. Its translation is CASGFRPVGGLANTGELFF.

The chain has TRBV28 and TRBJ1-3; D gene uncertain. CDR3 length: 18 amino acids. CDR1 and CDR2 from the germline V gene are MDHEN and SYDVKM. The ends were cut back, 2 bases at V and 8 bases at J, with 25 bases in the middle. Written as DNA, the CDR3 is TGTGCCAGCAGTTTACCCCCTCTTGCCGGGAGGAAGGAAGACACCATATATTTT. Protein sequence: CASSLPPLAGRKEDTIYF.

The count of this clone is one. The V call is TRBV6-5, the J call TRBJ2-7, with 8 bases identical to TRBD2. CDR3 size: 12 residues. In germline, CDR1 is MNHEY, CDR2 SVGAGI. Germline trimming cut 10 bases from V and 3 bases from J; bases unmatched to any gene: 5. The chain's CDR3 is CAITGLVYEQYF. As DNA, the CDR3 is TGTGCCATCACGGGACTAGTCTACGAGCAGTACTTC.

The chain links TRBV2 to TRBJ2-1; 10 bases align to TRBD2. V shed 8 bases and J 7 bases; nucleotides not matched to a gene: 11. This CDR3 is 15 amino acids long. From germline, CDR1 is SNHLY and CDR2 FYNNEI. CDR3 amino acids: CASRQREGLSNEQFF. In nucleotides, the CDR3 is TGTGCCAGCCGGCAGCGGGAGGGCCTGTCGAATGAGCAGTTCTTC.

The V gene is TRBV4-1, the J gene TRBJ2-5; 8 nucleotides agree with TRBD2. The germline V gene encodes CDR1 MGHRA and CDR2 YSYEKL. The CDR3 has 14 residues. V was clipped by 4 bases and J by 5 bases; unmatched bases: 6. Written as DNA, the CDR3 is TGCGCCAGCAGCCCGAGACTAGCGAGGGAGACCCAGTACTTC. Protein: CASSPRLARETQYF.

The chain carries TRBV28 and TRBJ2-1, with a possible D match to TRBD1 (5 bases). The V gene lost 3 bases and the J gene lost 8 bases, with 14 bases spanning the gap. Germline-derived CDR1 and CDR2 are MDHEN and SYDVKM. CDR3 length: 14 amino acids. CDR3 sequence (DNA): TGTGCCAGCAGTTTGACAGCTAGATCCGATGAGCAGTTCTTC. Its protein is CASSLTARSDEQFF.

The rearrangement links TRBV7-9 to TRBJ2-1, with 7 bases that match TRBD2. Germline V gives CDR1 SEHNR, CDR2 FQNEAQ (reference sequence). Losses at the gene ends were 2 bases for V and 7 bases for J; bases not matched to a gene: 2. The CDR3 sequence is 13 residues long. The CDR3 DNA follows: TGTGCCAGCAGCTTACGCGGGGGAAATGAGCAGTTCTTC. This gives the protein CASSLRGGNEQFF.

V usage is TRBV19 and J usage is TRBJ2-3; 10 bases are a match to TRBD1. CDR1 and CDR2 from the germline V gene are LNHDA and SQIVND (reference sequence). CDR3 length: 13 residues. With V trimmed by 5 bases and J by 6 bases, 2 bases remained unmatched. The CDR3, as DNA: TGTGCCAGTAGTGACAGGGGGCTGGATACGCAGTATTTT. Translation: CASSDRGLDTQYF.

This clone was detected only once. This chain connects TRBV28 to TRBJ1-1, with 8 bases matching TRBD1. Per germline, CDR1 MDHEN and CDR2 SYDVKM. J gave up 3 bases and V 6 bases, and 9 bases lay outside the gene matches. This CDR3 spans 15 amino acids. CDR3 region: CASSPATGEYTEAFF. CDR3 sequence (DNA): TGTGCCAGCAGCCCAGCGACAGGGGAGTACACTGAAGCTTTCTTT. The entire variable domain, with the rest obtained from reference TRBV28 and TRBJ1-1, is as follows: DVKVTQSSRYLVKRTGEKVFLECVQDMDHENMFWYRQDPGLGLRLIYFSYDVKMKEKGDIPEGYSVSREKKERFSLILESASTNQTSMYLCASSPATGEYTEAFFGQGTRLTVV.

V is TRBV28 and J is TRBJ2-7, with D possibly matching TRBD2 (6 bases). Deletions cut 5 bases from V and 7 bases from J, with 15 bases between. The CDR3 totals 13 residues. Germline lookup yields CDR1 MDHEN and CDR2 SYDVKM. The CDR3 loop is CASSPPTRGEQYF. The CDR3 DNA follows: TGTGCCAGCAGTCCTCCAACTCGGGGGGAGCAGTACTTC.